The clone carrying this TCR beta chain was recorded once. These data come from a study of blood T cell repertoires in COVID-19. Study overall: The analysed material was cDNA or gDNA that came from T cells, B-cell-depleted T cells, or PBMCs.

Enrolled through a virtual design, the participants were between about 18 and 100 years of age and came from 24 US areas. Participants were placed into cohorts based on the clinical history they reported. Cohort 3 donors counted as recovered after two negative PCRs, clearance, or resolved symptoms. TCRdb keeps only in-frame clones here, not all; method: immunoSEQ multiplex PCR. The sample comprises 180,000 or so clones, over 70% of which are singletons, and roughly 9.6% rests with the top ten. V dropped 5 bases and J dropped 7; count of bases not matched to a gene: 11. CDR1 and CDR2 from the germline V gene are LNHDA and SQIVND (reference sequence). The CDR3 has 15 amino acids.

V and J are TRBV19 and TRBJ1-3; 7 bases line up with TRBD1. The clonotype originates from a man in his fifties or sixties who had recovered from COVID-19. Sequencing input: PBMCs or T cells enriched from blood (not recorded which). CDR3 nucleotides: TGTGCCAGTAGTGCCCTGACAGGGCCAGGGAACACCATATATTTT. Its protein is CASSALTGPGNTIYF. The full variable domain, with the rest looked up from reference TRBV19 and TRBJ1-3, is DGGITQSPKYLFRKEGQNVTLSCEQNLNHDAMYWYRQDPGQGLRLIYYSQIVNDFQKGDIAEGYSVSREKKESFPLTVTSAQKNPTAFYLCASSALTGPGNTIYFGEGSWLTVV.